This TCR beta chain was documented in a study of post-analysis software for immune sequencing data. Broader study findings: Normalized Chao1 diversity was significantly lower in multiple sclerosis patients than in controls.

This clonotype has only a few counts. Its antigen is as yet unknown. One base away lies a much larger clone, so this may be a sequencing read error. Unique molecular identifiers had been added to the TCR beta cDNA libraries. TCRdb re-derived calls from the PCR reads in MiXCR, one entry per CDR3 protein. The sample lists 250,000 to 300,000 distinct CDR3 sequences; about 40% were seen once. Sequences were obtained from blood. The TCR was taken from a girl aged 5 to 17 with multiple sclerosis.

The CDR3 coding sequence is TGTGCCGGCAGCTCCGGACAGGGGGCGGGAACAGATACGCAGTATTTT. Protein sequence: CAGSSGQGAGTDTQYF. This rearrangement joins TRBV9 to TRBJ2-3; TRBD1 aligns across 11 bases. CDR1 and CDR2 (germline): SGDLS, YYNGEE. CDR3 size: 16 residues.